This T cell receptor beta chain was retrieved from a study of T cells after yellow fever vaccination. This clonotype was seen at least ten times. Its cognate antigen is unknown. General study findings and limits: A limited proportion of clonotypes was detected within both the CD4 and CD8 compartments.

For TCR, cDNA came from 5'RACE template switching, which added a universal primer site and UMIs. TCRdb re-analysed the 5' RACE reads in MiXCR, keeping a single row per CDR3 protein. The sample lists 250,000 or so distinct CDR3 sequences, less than 9% seen once, with over 0.65% in the top ten. The specimen comprised CD4+ T cells sorted from PBMCs, sampled 15 days after the yellow fever booster vaccination. The sequence came from a man aged 25 to 45 who received the YFV17D yellow fever vaccine.

The CDR3 nucleotides are TGCAGCGTGAGGGCCGGGACTGGCTCCTACGAGCAGTACTTC. Residues: CSVRAGTGSYEQYF. The gene calls are TRBV29-1 and TRBJ2-7, with D maybe TRBD2 (6 bases). Germline V gene sequence: CDR1 SQVTM, CDR2 ANQGSEA. The V and J ends lost 6 bases and 0 bases respectively, with 15 bases between them. CDR3 length equals 14 residues.